Detailed here is one T cell receptor beta chain. The germline gives CDR1 LGHNA, CDR2 YSLEER. The CDR3 consists of 17 residues. V lost 0 bases, J lost 0 bases, and 12 bases lay in between. These data originate in a study of blood T cell repertoires in COVID-19. Study at large: Material from acute and convalescent COVID-19 was sourced from the United States, Italy and Spain.

Data came from immunoSEQ multiplex PCR; TCRdb stores just in-frame clones and leaves some out. The sample lists just over 15,000 clones, about 85% occurring once. This TCR derives from a human donor in a cohort sampled during active COVID-19. The sample consisted of peripheral blood. The chain couples TRBV4-3 to TRBJ1-3; no reliable D call. CDR3 sequence: CASSQDPPSYSGNTIYF. The CDR3 region has the DNA TGCGCCAGCAGCCAAGACCCCCCCTCTTACTCTGGAAACACCATATATTTT.